This passage covers 32 T cell receptor delta chains from one sample sequenced in a study of gammadelta T cells in human blood. TCRdb called clones anew from the RT-PCR reads with CATT. Counted here are under 1,500 delta-chain clones, about 32% occurring once; the ten biggest clones make up under 9%. Specimen: non-Vgamma9Vdelta2 gamma-delta T cells from fetal blood. These receptors were taken from a human fetus.

As concerns this clone: A far larger clone lies a single base away; this is likely a read error. The chain recombines TRDV2 with TRDJ3, with 13 bases that match TRDD3. With V trimmed by 6 bases and J by 1 base, 20 bases remained unmatched. CDR1 GEAIGNYY and CDR2 EKD come from the germline V gene. There are 23 residues in the CDR3. The CDR3 loop reads CACSTPTGGYAGQGSWDTRQMFF. CDR3 in DNA: TGTGCCTGTTCCACCCCTACTGGGGGATACGCTGGACAAGGATCCTGGGACACCCGACAGATGTTTTTC.

This clone was counted a few times. The V gene is TRDV1, the J gene TRDJ2; 9 bases match TRDD2. CDR3 size: 19 residues. V lost 3 bases and J lost 0; bases outside the gene matches: 11. The germline V gene encodes CDR1 TSWWSYY and CDR2 QGS. The CDR3 spells CALGDFAFLLNPLTAQLFF. The CDR3 DNA sequence: TGTGCTCTTGGGGATTTCGCCTTCCTACTTAACCCTTTGACAGCACAACTCTTCTTT.

On this clone: A far larger clone is just one base off, so this is likely a read error. The V call is TRDV3, the J call TRDJ1; 9 positions match TRDD3. The CDR3 is made up of 13 amino acids. Per the germline V gene, CDR1 is TVYSNPD and CDR2 is GDNSRS (reference sequence). V was clipped by 3 bases and J by 6 bases; unmatched bases: 8. The CDR3 region has the DNA TGTGCCTTAACTGGGGGAGGGACCAATAAACTCATCTTT. Residues: CALTGGGTNKLIF.

On this clone: Possible read error: a much larger clone is one base away. This chain links TRDV1 with TRDJ2; TRDD3 matches 10 bases. The CDR3 loop spans 28 amino acids. Germline V CDR1 and CDR2: TSWWSYY, QGS. The CDR3 coding sequence is TGTGCTCTTGGGGGCCTCCCCGGGCATTTCTCATTGCCTTCCCTAGACTGGGGGATGTGGACTTTGACAGTACAACTCTTCTTT. It translates to CALGGLPGHFSLPSLDWGMWTLTVQLFF.

This clone is a singleton in its sample. The chain carries TRAV38-2/DV8 and TRDJ1; tentative D call: TRDD3 (7 bases). This CDR3 has 19 residues. Germline assignment: CDR1 TSESDYY and CDR2 QEAYKQQN. The ends were cut back, 1 base at V and 0 bases at J, with 22 bases in the middle. Written as DNA, the CDR3 is TGTGCTTATAGGAGCCTGTTCCTAACTGGGGATGCGTACACCGATAAACTCATCTTT. As protein: CAYRSLFLTGDAYTDKLIF.

To note about this clone: The sample has other DNA sequences that encode this CDR3 too. The V call is TRDV1, the J call TRDJ1; unclear D gene. Germline CDR1 is TSWWSYY and CDR2 is QGS. CDR3 length: 18 residues. Trimming removed 5 bases from V and 4 bases from J, with 26 bases in between. CDR3 DNA: TGTGCTCTTGGGTCCCGGGGCCTCTCCTGGCCACCGCGCGATAAACTCATCTTT. This sequence encodes CALGSRGLSWPPRDKLIF.

Comments on this clone: This likely reflects a read error, since a far larger clone is one base away. The genes are TRDV3 and TRDJ2; 7 positions match TRDD3. Losses at the gene ends were 4 bases for V and 4 bases for J; bases not matched to a gene: 6. The CDR3 runs to 13 residues. Germline V CDR1 and CDR2: TVYSNPD, GDNSRS (reference sequence). The CDR3 bases are TGTGCCTCTAAGGGGGATGCGACAGCACAACTCTTCTTT. It is translated as CASKGDATAQLFF.

Within the sample, this clone is large. The chain joins TRDV2 to TRDJ3, with TRDD3 identical over 7 bases. Germline CDR1 is GEAIGNYY and CDR2 is EKD. The CDR3 has 18 residues. Unmatched junction bases numbered 7, after V lost 3 bases and J lost 0 bases. The CDR3 here is CACDWGDSYSWDTRQMFF. The CDR3 DNA reads as TGTGCCTGTGACTGGGGGGATTCTTACTCCTGGGACACCCGACAGATGTTTTTC.

This clone is labeled as large (0.1 to 1%). V gene TRDV1 combines with J gene TRDJ3, with D perhaps matching TRDD2 (5 bases). The CDR3 covers 21 residues. Trimming shortened V by 2 bases and J by 0 bases, and 20 bases separated the two germline ends. The germline CDR1 and CDR2 sequences are TSWWSYY and QGS. The CDR3 region has the DNA TGTGCTCTTGGGGAATCCCTATATTCCTCTTCAAGCTCCTGGGACACCCGACAGATGTTTTTC. Protein sequence: CALGESLYSSSSSWDTRQMFF.

This clone is medium-sized by share. The rearrangement links TRDV2 to TRDJ3; possibly TRDD3 for D (5 bases). The CDR3 length is 16 residues. Germline CDR1 is GEAIGNYY and CDR2 is EKD. V lost 4 bases and J lost 3, with 12 bases in between. CDR3 nucleotides: TGTGCCTGTGAGTCCTCTGGGCTCTGGGACACCCGACAGATGTTTTTC. Translation: CACESSGLWDTRQMFF.

By share, this clone counts as medium-sized. The chain carries TRDV1 and TRDJ1; maybe TRDD3 (6 bases). Germline lookup yields CDR1 TSWWSYY and CDR2 QGS. The CDR3 extends over 15 amino acids. The V and J ends lost 2 bases and 0 bases respectively, with 10 bases between them. The DNA of the CDR3 is TGTGCTCTTGGGGAAACGAGGGGATACACCGATAAACTCATCTTT. It translates to CALGETRGYTDKLIF.

With regard to this clone: A much larger clone differs from this one at a single base, so this may be a read error. The V gene is TRDV1, the J gene TRDJ2; D unresolved. CDR3 length equals 13 residues. Germline values: CDR1 TSWWSYY, CDR2 QGS. V lost 5 bases to trimming and J lost 4 bases, with 8 bases between them. The CDR3 DNA reads as TGTGCTCTTGGGCCCGCCCCGACAGCACAACTCTTCTTT. Protein: CALGPAPTAQLFF.

As concerns this clone: Given a far larger clone just one base away, this is likely a sequencing read error. The chain combines TRAV38-2/DV8 with TRDJ2; 10 nucleotides align to TRDD3. CDR1 and CDR2 from the germline V gene are TSESDYY and QEAYKQQN. This CDR3 contains 17 residues. The J segment lost 2 bases and the V segment lost 10 bases, leaving 14 bases of the junction unmatched. CDR3 residues: CAVRTGGWALLTAQLFF. The DNA for the CDR3 is TGTGCTGTGCGTACTGGGGGATGGGCCCTCTTGACAGCACAACTCTTCTTT.

Sample share makes this clone medium-sized. The V gene is TRDV1, the J gene TRDJ1; D may be TRDD2 or TRDD3 (6 bases each). Deletions cut 1 base from V and 0 bases from J, with 21 bases between. The CDR3 has 19 residues. Per the germline V gene, CDR1 is TSWWSYY and CDR2 is QGS. The CDR3 loop is CALGEPSYVVGVNTDKLIF. DNA of the CDR3: TGTGCTCTTGGGGAACCGTCCTACGTGGTGGGGGTTAACACCGATAAACTCATCTTT.

For this clone: A much bigger clone sits one base away, suggesting this may be a read error. Additional DNA sequences in this sample encode the identical CDR3. The chain employs TRDV1 and TRDJ1; 8 bases agree with TRDD3. The junction had 25 bases not matched to a gene; V was cut back by 1 base and J by 0 bases. Germline CDR1 and CDR2: TSWWSYY and QGS. The CDR3 has 23 amino acids. The CDR3, as DNA: TGTGCTCTTGGGGAACAAATCCTCCCTATACTTTCGACTGGGGGTACGTACACCGATAAACTCATCTTT. It codes for CALGEQILPILSTGGTYTDKLIF.

This clone is judged large. The V call is TRAV38-2/DV8, the J call TRDJ1; 9 nucleotides agree with TRDD3. V was clipped by 5 bases and J by 0 bases; unmatched bases: 14. The CDR3 loop spans 18 amino acids. Per the germline V gene, CDR1 is TSESDYY and CDR2 is QEAYKQQN. DNA of the CDR3: TGTGCTTATAGTATAATTCCTTCTCCTGGGGGATACACCGATAAACTCATCTTT. Protein product: CAYSIIPSPGGYTDKLIF.

As concerns this clone: Possible read error: a much larger clone is one base away. The gene calls are TRAV38-2/DV8 and TRDJ2; 7 nucleotides align to TRDD2. The CDR3 runs to 19 residues. The J segment lost 9 bases and the V segment lost 0 bases, leaving 20 bases of the junction unmatched. The germline gives CDR1 TSESDYY, CDR2 QEAYKQQN. In nucleotides, the CDR3 is TGTGCTTATAGGAGCGTTTTTCCTACGCACTGGAGACGACAACCACAACTCTTCTTT. Protein sequence: CAYRSVFPTHWRRQPQLFF. The whole variable domain, filled in from reference TRAV38-2/DV8 and TRDJ2, reads AQTVTQSQPEMSVQEAETVTLSCTYDTSESDYYLFWYKQPPSRQMILVIRQEAYKQQNATENRFSVNFQKAAKSFSLKISDSQLGDAAMYFCAYRSVFPTHWRRQPQLFFGKGTQLIVEP.

Note on this clone: This may come from a read error, since a much larger clone is one base off. The rearrangement joins TRDV1 to TRDJ3; 9 bases are shared with TRDD3. CDR3 length: 22 residues. The trim removed 1 base at V and 3 bases at J, leaving 16 bases unmatched. CDR1 is TSWWSYY and CDR2 is QGS in the germline V gene. The CDR3 DNA reads as TGTGCTCTTGGGGAACCCGATGTTGTGGGGGATAAAAAGTGCTGGGACACCCGACAGATGTTTTTC. Protein product: CALGEPDVVGDKKCWDTRQMFF.

About this clone itself: With a much larger clone just one base away, this may be a read error. The chain has TRDV1 and TRDJ1, with D unresolved. Trimming removed 4 bases from V and 5 bases from J, with 14 bases in between. In germline, CDR1 is TSWWSYY, CDR2 QGS. This CDR3 has 14 amino acids. This CDR3 reads CALGVTCRVDKLIF. CDR3 DNA: TGTGCTCTTGGGGTCACCTGCCGTGTGGATAAACTCATCTTT.

This clone was counted only a few times. V and J are TRDV1 and TRDJ3; 10 bases are shared with TRDD3. This CDR3 is 21 amino acids long. The trim removed 6 bases at V and 0 bases at J, leaving 14 bases unmatched. From germline, CDR1 is TSWWSYY and CDR2 QGS. The CDR3 nucleotides are TGTGCTCTTGGTTCTTATCCTACTGGGGGATTGAGCTCCTGGGACACCCGACAGATGTTTTTC. Its translation is CALGSYPTGGLSSWDTRQMFF.

The table lists this clone with a few counts. TCRdb's entry gives the protein of a much larger clone, which mismatches this DNA's translation at residue 12, likely from a read error; the protein reported here is translated from the DNA. The chain combines TRDV2 with TRDJ1, with TRDD3 identical over 13 bases. Losses at the gene ends were 4 bases for V and 6 bases for J; bases not matched to a gene: 10. The CDR3 runs 16 residues. Germline-derived CDR1 and CDR2 are GEAIGNYY and EKD. CDR3 protein: CACERILGDTRYKLIF. CDR3 bases: TGTGCCTGTGAGAGGATACTGGGGGATACGCGGTATAAACTCATCTTT.

Note on this clone: This is likely an artifact of a read error, given a far larger clone one base away. The same CDR3 also results from other DNA sequences found in this sample. The V call is TRAV23/DV6, the J call TRDJ2; 9 bases match TRDD3. Germline V CDR1 and CDR2: NTAFDY, IRPDVSE (reference sequence). The CDR3 consists of 14 residues. CDR3 sequence reads: CAVLGDPLTAQLFF. In DNA, the CDR3 is TGTGCTGTACTGGGGGACCCGTTGACAGCGCAACTCTTCTTT.

This clone is classed as large. The genes are TRDV2 and TRDJ3, with TRDD2 matching 7 bases. J gave up 0 bases and V 0 bases, and 22 bases lay outside the gene matches. Germline V gives CDR1 GEAIGNYY, CDR2 EKD. CDR3 length: 24 residues. The CDR3 DNA reads TGTGCCTGTGACACCCATAGTTCCTACGAGAGCTCCAGGGATCCCTCCTGGGACACCCGACAGATGTTTTTC. Translation gives CACDTHSSYESSRDPSWDTRQMFF.

Concerning this clone: Other DNA sequences in the sample encode the same CDR3. The chain combines TRDV2 with TRDJ3, with a weak D call TRDD3 (6 bases). V gave up 3 bases and J gave up 0 bases, with 8 bases separating them. The CDR3 sequence is 16 residues long. Germline CDR1 and CDR2: GEAIGNYY and EKD. For the CDR3, the DNA is TGTGCCTGTGACTGGGGGTCCTCCTGGGACACCCGACAGATGTTTTTC. This translates into CACDWGSSWDTRQMFF.

In regard to this clone: A single base is all that separates this from a far larger clone, so a read error is likely. This sample includes further DNA sequences coding for the same CDR3. This chain links TRDV1 with TRDJ1, with a weak D call TRDD3 (6 bases). The CDR3 length is 14 residues. From germline, CDR1 is TSWWSYY and CDR2 QGS. The CDR3 nucleotides are TGTGCTCTTGGGGAACTGGGGGACACCGATAAGCTCATCTTT. It yields the protein CALGELGDTDKLIF.

By share, this clone ranks as large (0.1 to 1%). This CDR3 is also generated by other DNA sequences in the sample. This chain joins TRDV1 and TRDJ2, with 9 nucleotides matching TRDD3. This CDR3 is built from 19 residues. Trimming removed 4 bases from V and 0 bases from J; junction bases left unmatched: 12. Germline loops: CDR1 TSWWSYY, CDR2 QGS. The chain's CDR3 is CALGGTGGPSLALTAQLFF. CDR3 nucleotide sequence: TGTGCTCTTGGGGGTACTGGGGGACCGTCTCTAGCTTTGACAGCACAACTCTTCTTT.

For this clone: It differs at one base from a far larger clone, so likely a read error. V usage is TRDV3 and J usage is TRDJ1; 7 positions agree with TRDD3. The ends lost 4 bases at V and 6 bases at J; junction bases unmatched: 11. The CDR3 covers 13 residues. The germline V gene has CDR1 TVYSNPD and CDR2 GDNSRS (reference sequence). The CDR3 sequence is CAYKRLGENKLIF. The CDR3 bases are TGTGCCTACAAAAGGTTGGGGGAGAATAAACTCATCTTT.

By its share, this clone is medium-sized. This chain connects TRDV3 to TRDJ2; a possible D gene is TRDD3 (5 bases). Germline V CDR1 and CDR2: TVYSNPD, GDNSRS (reference sequence). This CDR3 region has 16 residues. V was pared by 1 base and J by 0 bases, with 15 bases between. The CDR3 DNA is TGTGCCTTTAATAGGCGGGGGCCTCCTTTGACAGCACAACTCTTCTTT. This sequence encodes CAFNRRGPPLTAQLFF.

This clone is labeled medium-sized. The V call is TRDV1, the J call TRDJ1, with 10 bases fitting TRDD3. This CDR3 has 23 residues. Germline V gene lookup returns CDR1 TSWWSYY and CDR2 QGS. Trimming took 0 bases from V and 0 from J; bases not matched to a gene: 22. Here the CDR3 DNA reads TGTGCTCTTGGGGAACTATACCCTGGCCTTTACCTAGGGGGATACGGGCACACCGATAAACTCATCTTT. Translating gives CALGELYPGLYLGGYGHTDKLIF.

This clone counts as large. V and J are TRDV1 and TRDJ2, with TRDD3 matching over 11 bases. Germline V gene sequence: CDR1 TSWWSYY, CDR2 QGS. This CDR3 is 19 amino acids long. Losses at the gene ends were 0 bases for V and 4 bases for J; bases not matched to a gene: 10. CDR3 in DNA: TGTGCTCTTGGGGAACTAGGACTTTACTGGGGGATAGGGACAGCACAACTCTTCTTT. Amino acid sequence: CALGELGLYWGIGTAQLFF.

By its share, this clone is large. The chain uses TRDV1 and TRDJ2; 9 bases are shared with TRDD3. Germline V gene lookup returns CDR1 TSWWSYY and CDR2 QGS. The junction had 5 bases not matched to a gene; V was cut back by 0 bases and J by 3 bases. The CDR3 runs to 17 residues. The CDR3 sequence: CALGELKWGIMTAQLFF. The CDR3 nucleotides are TGTGCTCTTGGGGAACTGAAATGGGGGATAATGACAGCACAACTCTTCTTT.

In its sample, this clone is medium-sized (0.01 to 0.1%). This chain uses TRAV38-2/DV8 with TRDJ1, with 13 nucleotides matching TRDD3. With 1 base clipped from V and 7 bases from J, the junction kept 19 bases outside the gene matches. From germline, CDR1 is TSESDYY and CDR2 QEAYKQQN. The CDR3 covers 20 residues. In DNA form, the CDR3 reads TGTGCTTATAGGAGCTTGGCCTTCCTACTGGGGGATACGCGGGCTGTTAAACTCATCTTT. It codes for CAYRSLAFLLGDTRAVKLIF.